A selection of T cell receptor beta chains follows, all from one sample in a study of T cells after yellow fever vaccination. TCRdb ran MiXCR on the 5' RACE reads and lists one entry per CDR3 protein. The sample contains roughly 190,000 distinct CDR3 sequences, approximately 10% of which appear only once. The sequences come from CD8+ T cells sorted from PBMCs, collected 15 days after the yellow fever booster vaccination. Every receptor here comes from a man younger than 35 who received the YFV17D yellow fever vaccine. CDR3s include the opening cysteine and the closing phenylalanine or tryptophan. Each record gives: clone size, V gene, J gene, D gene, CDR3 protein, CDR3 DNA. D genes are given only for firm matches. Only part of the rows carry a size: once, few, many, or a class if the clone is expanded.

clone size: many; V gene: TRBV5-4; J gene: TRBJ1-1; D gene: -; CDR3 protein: CASSFGWDTEAFF; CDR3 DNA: TGTGCCAGCAGCTTTGGGTGGGACACTGAAGCTTTCTTT
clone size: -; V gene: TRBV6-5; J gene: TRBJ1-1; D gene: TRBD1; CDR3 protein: CASSYSFTGAGTEAFF; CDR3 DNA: TGTGCCAGCAGTTACTCATTCACAGGGGCTGGCACTGAAGCTTTCTTT
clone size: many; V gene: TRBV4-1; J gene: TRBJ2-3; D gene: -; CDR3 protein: CASSQDKAGLDTQYF; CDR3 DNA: TGCGCCAGCAGCCAAGATAAGGCGGGGTTAGATACGCAGTATTTT
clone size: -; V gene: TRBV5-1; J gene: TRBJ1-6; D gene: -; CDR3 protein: CASSLDMGSSYNSPLHF; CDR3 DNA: TGCGCCAGCAGCTTGGATATGGGGAGCTCCTATAATTCACCCCTCCACTTT
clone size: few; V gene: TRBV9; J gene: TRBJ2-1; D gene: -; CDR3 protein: CASSVSNLYNEQFF; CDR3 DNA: TGTGCCAGCAGCGTTTCGAATTTGTACAATGAGCAGTTCTTC
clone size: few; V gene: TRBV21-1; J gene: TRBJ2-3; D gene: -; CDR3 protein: CAWGGGEADTQYF; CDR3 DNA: TGTGCCTGGGGCGGGGGCGAGGCAGATACGCAGTATTTT
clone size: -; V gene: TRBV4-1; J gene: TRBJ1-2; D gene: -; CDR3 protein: CASSQDHGLYGYTF; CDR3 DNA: TGCGCCAGCAGCCAAGATCACGGGCTCTATGGCTACACCTTC
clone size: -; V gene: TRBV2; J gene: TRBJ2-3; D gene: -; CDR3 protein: CASSDWLASDTQYF; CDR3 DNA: TGTGCCAGCAGTGATTGGCTAGCATCCGATACGCAGTATTTT
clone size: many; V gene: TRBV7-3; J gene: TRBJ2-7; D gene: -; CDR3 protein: CASSLTGLGEQYF; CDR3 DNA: TGTGCCAGCAGCTTAACAGGTTTGGGTGAGCAGTACTTC
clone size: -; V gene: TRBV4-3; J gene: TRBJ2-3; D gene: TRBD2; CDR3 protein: CASSQDEAGVYSSTDTQYF; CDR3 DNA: TGCGCCAGCAGCCAAGATGAAGCGGGGGTTTACTCTAGCACAGATACGCAGTATTTT
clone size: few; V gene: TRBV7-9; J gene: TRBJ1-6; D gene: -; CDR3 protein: CASSSDSPLHF; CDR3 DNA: TGTGCCAGCAGCAGCGACTCACCCCTCCACTTT
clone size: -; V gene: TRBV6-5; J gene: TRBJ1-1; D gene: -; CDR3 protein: CASSYRNGGHEAFF; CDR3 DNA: TGTGCCAGCAGCTACAGGAATGGGGGGCATGAAGCTTTCTTT
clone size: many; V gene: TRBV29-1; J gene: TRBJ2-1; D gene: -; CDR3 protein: CSVGLPGPYNEQFF; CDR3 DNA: TGCAGCGTTGGTTTGCCAGGGCCCTACAATGAGCAGTTCTTC
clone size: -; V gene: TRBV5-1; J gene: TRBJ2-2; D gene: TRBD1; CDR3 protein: CASSLRTGSSGELFF; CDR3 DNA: TGCGCCAGCAGCTTACGGACAGGGAGTTCCGGGGAGCTGTTTTTT
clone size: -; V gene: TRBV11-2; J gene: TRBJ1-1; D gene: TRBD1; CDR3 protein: CASSTNRGQEAFF; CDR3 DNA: TGTGCCAGCAGCACCAACAGGGGTCAAGAAGCTTTCTTT
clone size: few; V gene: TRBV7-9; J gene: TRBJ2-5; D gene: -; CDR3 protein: CATVAGRAETQYF; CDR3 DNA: TGTGCCACTGTCGCCGGAAGGGCAGAGACCCAGTACTTC
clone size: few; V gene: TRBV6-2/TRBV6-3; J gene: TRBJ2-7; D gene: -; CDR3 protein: CASSQGPIEQYF; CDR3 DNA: TGTGCCAGCAGCCAGGGCCCCATCGAGCAGTACTTC
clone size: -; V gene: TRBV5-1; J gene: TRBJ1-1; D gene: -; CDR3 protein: CASSLGHMDTEAFF; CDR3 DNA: TGCGCCAGCAGCTTGGGGCACATGGACACTGAAGCTTTCTTT
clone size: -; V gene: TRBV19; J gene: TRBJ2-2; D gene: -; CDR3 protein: CASSSGNTGELFF; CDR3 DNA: TGTGCCAGTAGTAGTGGGAACACCGGGGAGCTGTTTTTT
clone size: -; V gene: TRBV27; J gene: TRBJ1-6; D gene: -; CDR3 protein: CASRQGLYNSPLHF; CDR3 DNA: TGTGCCAGCCGCCAGGGCCTCTATAATTCACCCCTCCACTTT
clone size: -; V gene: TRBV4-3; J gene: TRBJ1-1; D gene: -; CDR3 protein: CASSQGTVLEAFF; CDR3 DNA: TGCGCCAGCAGCCAGGGGACGGTCCTTGAAGCTTTCTTT
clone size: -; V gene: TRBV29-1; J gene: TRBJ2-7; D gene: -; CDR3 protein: CSVEVPGSYEQYF; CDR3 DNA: TGCAGCGTTGAAGTCCCAGGCTCCTACGAGCAGTACTTC
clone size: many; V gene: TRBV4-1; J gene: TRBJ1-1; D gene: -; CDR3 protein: CASSQQGYGTEAFF; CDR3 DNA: TGCGCCAGCAGCCAACAGGGGTATGGGACTGAAGCTTTCTTT
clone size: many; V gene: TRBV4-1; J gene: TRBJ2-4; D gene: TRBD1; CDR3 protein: CASSQDWETGNIQYF; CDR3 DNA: TGCGCCAGCAGCCAAGATTGGGAGACAGGGAACATTCAGTACTTC
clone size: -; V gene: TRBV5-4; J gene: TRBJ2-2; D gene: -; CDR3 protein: CASSLAGTATGELFF; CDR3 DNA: TGTGCCAGCAGCTTGGCCGGGACGGCCACCGGGGAGCTGTTTTTT
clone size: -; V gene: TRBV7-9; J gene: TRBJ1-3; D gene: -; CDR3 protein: CASSLAPRPSGNTIYF; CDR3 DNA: TGTGCCAGCAGCTTAGCGCCCAGGCCCTCTGGAAACACCATATATTTT
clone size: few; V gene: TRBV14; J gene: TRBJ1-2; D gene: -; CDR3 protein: CASSHSGNYGYTF; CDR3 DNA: TGTGCCAGCAGCCATTCAGGGAACTATGGCTACACCTTC